This TCR beta chain emerged from a study of identifying expanded T cells in peripheral blood. Collection occurred without any documented infections or immune events in donors. For this clone: Its antigen is still unknown.

Notes on the study in general: Roughly 2-week clone count variance significantly increased as total template count grew.

The CDR3 loop spans 13 amino acids. The V end was cut by 1 base, the J end by 4 bases, with 5 bases between. Germline lookup yields CDR1 SGHDN and CDR2 FVKESK. Libraries were prepared by immunoSEQ multiplex PCR; TCRdb keeps only in-frame clonotypes and omits some of them. The sample consists of 90,000 to 95,000 clones, roughly 90% of them appearing once. Sample: blood. The chain recombines TRBV14 with TRBJ1-5; D is unclear. The origin of this receptor is a person aged 18 to 75 in good health. The CDR3 sequence is CASSQGKNQPQHF. The CDR3 nucleotides are TGTGCCAGCAGCCAAGGTAAAAATCAGCCCCAGCATTTT.